Included here is one TCR beta chain sequence, with context. Its antigen is not identified. A read error may produce the germline difference seen at one junction end. The CDR3 extends over 14 amino acids. Germline V lookup: CDR1 SGHVS, CDR2 FNYEAQ. The sample is drawn from a study of T cell repertoires in cytomegalovirus infection. Each CDR3 protein is one row after TCRdb ran MiXCR on the reads. The data contain roughly 990,000 distinct CDR3 sequences, around a third of them seen just once; the ten biggest clones take up more than 12%. The TCR comes from a human donor in good health (CMV status not recorded). Some clones in this sample may be carry-over from other donors' samples. The specimen comprised cultured CD8+ T cells from PBMCs, sampled from culture after CMV antigen stimulation. The V call is TRBV7-6, the J call TRBJ1-5, with D unclear. The CDR3 bases are TGTGCCAACAGCTCCCCGGATGGCAATCAGCCCCAGCATTTT. It translates to CANSSPDGNQPQHF.